A selection of T cell receptor beta chains follows, all from one sample in a study of T cell repertoires in cytomegalovirus infection. TCRdb processed the reads anew with MiXCR; each CDR3 protein has one entry. The table records 210,000 or so distinct CDR3 sequences, approximately 6.7% of them present only once. What was sequenced was PBMCs. Source of these receptors: a human donor in good health (CMV status not recorded). Some clones in this sample may be carry-over from other donors' samples. Each CDR3 is given with its conserved first and last residue. A D gene is named only where the DNA matches it firmly. Not all rows give a size; the values are once, few, many and, for expanded clones, a class.

d_call	clone_size	j_call	v_call	cdr3_nt	cdr3_aa
-	many	TRBJ1-5	TRBV28	TGTGCCAGCAGTTTACAGGGCAAGCAGCCCCAGCATTTT	CASSLQGKQPQHF
TRBD1	many	TRBJ1-1	TRBV7-2	TGTGCCAGCAGCTACCGGACAGGGCTCATCGCGTCTGAAGCTTTCTTT	CASSYRTGLIASEAFF
TRBD2	many	TRBJ2-3	TRBV7-2	TGTGCCAGCAGCCCCGGACTAGCAACAGATACGCAGTATTTT	CASSPGLATDTQYF
TRBD1	-	TRBJ1-6	TRBV7-9	TGTGCCAGCAGCTTGGGGACAGGTACTAATTCACCCCTCCACTTT	CASSLGTGTNSPLHF
TRBD2	many	TRBJ2-5	TRBV4-3	TGCGCCAGCAGCCAATCCCTGGTCGGGCTACTAGCGGGGGGGCAAGAGACCCAGTACTTC	CASSQSLVGLLAGGQETQYF
-	many	TRBJ2-5	TRBV29-1	TGCAGCGTTGAACCCCAGGGAACGGCCCAGTACTTC	CSVEPQGTAQYF
-	many	TRBJ2-7	TRBV11-3	TGTGCCAGCAGCTTAGGGGGGGACAGTTCCTACGAGCAGTACTTC	CASSLGGDSSYEQYF
TRBD2	-	TRBJ2-3	TRBV12-3/TRBV12-4	TGTGCCAGCTGTACTAGCGGAAGCACAGATACGCAGTATTTT	CASCTSGSTDTQYF
TRBD1	medium-sized	TRBJ1-2	TRBV6-5	TGTGCCAGCAGTTACTCAGGTGCCAGGGGGCGGAATGGCTACACCTTC	CASSYSGARGRNGYTF
TRBD2	many	TRBJ2-1	TRBV20-1	TGCAGTGCTAGCCCTGGGACTAGCGGGAGCGATGAGCAGTTCTTC	CSASPGTSGSDEQFF
-	many	TRBJ2-7	TRBV28	TGTGCCCGAGGGCGGGACAACTATTACGAGCAGTACTTC	CARGRDNYYEQYF
TRBD1	many	TRBJ2-3	TRBV9	TGTGCCAGCAGCACCCAGATGACAGGGAAACCGAGGGATACGCAGTATTTT	CASSTQMTGKPRDTQYF
-	many	TRBJ1-1	TRBV25-1	TGTGCCAGCAGTGAGGGTAGTGGGTGGGGCACTGAAGCTTTCTTT	CASSEGSGWGTEAFF
-	many	TRBJ1-3	TRBV20-1	TGCAGTGCTAGAGAACGGGTTCCGGGAAACACCATATATTTT	CSARERVPGNTIYF
-	many	TRBJ1-5	TRBV7-2	TGTGCCAGCAGCAACCCAGGGGTTCAGCCCCAGCATTTT	CASSNPGVQPQHF
TRBD1	many	TRBJ1-1	TRBV4-3	TGCGCCAGCAGCCAAGTTGAGGAGGGACAGGGGCGACCGGCTTTCTTT	CASSQVEEGQGRPAFF
-	-	TRBJ2-5	TRBV29-1	TGCACAGCACTAGGAGAGACCCAGTACTTC	CTALGETQYF
-	-	TRBJ1-5	TRBV5-1	TGCGCCAGCAGCCCCGGCCGGGCGAGTGGCAATCAGCCCCAGCATTTT	CASSPGRASGNQPQHF
-	many	TRBJ1-5	TRBV7-2	TGTGCCAGCAGCCCTCGGAAGGGAAATCAGCCCCAGCATTTT	CASSPRKGNQPQHF
-	many	TRBJ2-1	TRBV20-1	TGCAGTGCTAGAGTAATGGCGGGTTCTCAGCACAATGAGCAGTTCTTC	CSARVMAGSQHNEQFF
-	many	TRBJ1-5	TRBV6-2/TRBV6-3	TGTGCCAGCAGTTATGGACAGTTCCATCAGCCCCAGCATTTT	CASSYGQFHQPQHF
-	few	TRBJ2-7	TRBV5-1	TGCGCCAGCAGCAACCGAGGGGGGAACTCCTACGAGCAGTACTTC	CASSNRGGNSYEQYF
-	many	TRBJ1-5	TRBV6-2/TRBV6-3	TGTGCCAGCAGTTACTCGAATGGACGGGGGACGAATCAGCCCCAGCATTTT	CASSYSNGRGTNQPQHF
TRBD1	many	TRBJ2-7	TRBV6-2/TRBV6-3	TGTGCCAGCAGTTCCGGGACAGGGGACGGCGAGCAGTACTTC	CASSSGTGDGEQYF
TRBD2	many	TRBJ2-5	TRBV7-2	TGTGCCAGCAGCCCAGCGGGGGGCGGAGAGACCCAGTACTTC	CASSPAGGGETQYF
-	few	TRBJ2-2	TRBV20-1	TGCAGTGCTAGACCTCTGGGGGACCCAAACACCGGGGAGCTGTTTTTT	CSARPLGDPNTGELFF
-	many	TRBJ1-5	TRBV7-2	TGTGCCAGCAGCTTCAGTGGGGGGGACCAGCCCCAGCATTTT	CASSFSGGDQPQHF
-	many	TRBJ1-5	TRBV7-9	TGTGCCAGCAGCTTAGAGTGGGGGAATCAGCCCCAGCATTTT	CASSLEWGNQPQHF
-	few	TRBJ1-1	TRBV3-1	TGTGCCAGCAGCCAAGATCTGAGGCACACTGAAGCTTTCTTT	CASSQDLRHTEAFF
-	many	TRBJ1-5	TRBV12-3/TRBV12-4	TGTGCCAGCAGCCTCGGGGGGTCCGGTCAGCCCCAGCATTTT	CASSLGGSGQPQHF
TRBD1	many	TRBJ1-1	TRBV28	TGTGCCAGCAGTAGGGAGGGCAGGGGGTTCTCTGAAGCTTTCTTT	CASSREGRGFSEAFF
-	few	TRBJ1-2	TRBV7-2	TGTGCCAGCAGCTTAGTCGCAGGGGCAAACTATGGCTACACCTTC	CASSLVAGANYGYTF
-	many	TRBJ1-5	TRBV6-6	TGTGCCAGCAGTTACTCGACCGGGGATCAGCCCCAGCATTTT	CASSYSTGDQPQHF
-	many	TRBJ2-5	TRBV10-3	TGTGCCATCAGTGGAAAGCCCCAAGAGACCCAGTACTTC	CAISGKPQETQYF
-	many	TRBJ1-1	TRBV3-1	TGTGCCAGCAGCCAAGGAGGTGCGGGGGCTGAAGCTTTCTTT	CASSQGGAGAEAFF
-	many	TRBJ2-3	TRBV7-2	TGTGCCAGCAGCTCCCACCCACAGCGACGCACAGATACGCAGTATTTT	CASSSHPQRRTDTQYF
TRBD2	many	TRBJ2-1	TRBV5-6	TGTGCCAGCAGCTTTTCGGGCGGGGGGGCCTACAATGAGCAGTTCTTC	CASSFSGGGAYNEQFF
-	many	TRBJ2-7	TRBV6-2/TRBV6-3	TGTGCCAGCACCCCCCTCGGAGAACGCCGTCTCTTTTACGAGCAGTACTTC	CASTPLGERRLFYEQYF
-	-	TRBJ2-2	TRBV4-3	TGCGCCAGCAGCCAAGAAGGCAGGGCCACCGGGGAGCTGTTTTTT	CASSQEGRATGELFF
-	many	TRBJ2-7	TRBV12-3/TRBV12-4	TGTGCCAGCACCCAAAGAGAATACGAGCAGTACTTC	CASTQREYEQYF
-	many	TRBJ2-1	TRBV7-8	TGTGCCAGCAGCTTACGGCTGGAGTACAATGAGCAGTTCTTC	CASSLRLEYNEQFF